What follows is one T cell receptor beta chain and its context. This sample is drawn from a study of T cells after yellow fever vaccination. V gave up 0 bases and J gave up 10 bases, with 9 bases separating them. The CDR3 loop spans 12 amino acids. CDR1 and CDR2 (germline): MNHEY, SVGAGI. TCRdb ran MiXCR on the 5' RACE reads and lists one entry per CDR3 protein. The table has 450,000 to 600,000 distinct CDR3 sequences, approximately 13% seen once; the top ten hold around an eighth. The sample here was PBMCs, taken on the day of the yellow fever booster vaccination. The chain recombines TRBV6-5 with TRBJ1-1, with D maybe TRBD1 (6 bases). This sequence was found in a young man who received the YFV17D yellow fever vaccine. The CDR3 spells CASSYSRGGAFF. Here the CDR3 DNA reads TGTGCCAGCAGTTACTCGAGGGGGGGAGCTTTCTTT.